Detailed here is one T cell receptor (beta chain). Its antigen is not identified. V lost 2 bases and J lost 2; bases outside the gene matches: 2. CDR3 length: 14 amino acids. In germline, CDR1 is KGHSH, CDR2 LQKENI. The entry originates in a study of T cell responses to AZD1222 COVID-19 vaccine. Broader study findings: Variant regions that are unmutated are reportedly the target of nearly half of spike-specific TCRs. Researchers took repertoire samples only after the peak T cell response had come.

The data were produced by immunoSEQ multiplex PCR, yet TCRdb's version contains in-frame clones alone and is incomplete. The profile shows about 120,000 clones, roughly 90% of them singletons. The study pooled second doses at about 4 or about 12 weeks. The TCR comes from an adult who received the AZD1222 COVID-19 vaccine. V is TRBV18 and J is TRBJ2-7; 8 bases fit TRBD1. This sample comprised peripheral blood, obtained 28 days after the second AZD1222 dose. The CDR3 here is CASSPGQGPYEQYF. In nucleotides, the CDR3 is TGTGCCAGCTCACCAGGACAGGGACCCTACGAGCAGTACTTC.